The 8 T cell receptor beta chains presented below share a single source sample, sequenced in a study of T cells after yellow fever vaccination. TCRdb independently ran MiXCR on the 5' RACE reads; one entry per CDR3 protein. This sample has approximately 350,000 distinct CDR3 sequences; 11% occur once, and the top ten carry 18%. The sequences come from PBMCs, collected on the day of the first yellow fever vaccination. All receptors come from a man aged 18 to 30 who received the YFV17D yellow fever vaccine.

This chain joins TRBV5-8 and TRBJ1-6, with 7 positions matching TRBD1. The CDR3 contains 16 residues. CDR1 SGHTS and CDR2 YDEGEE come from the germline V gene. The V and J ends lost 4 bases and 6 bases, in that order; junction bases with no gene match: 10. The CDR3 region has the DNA TGTGCCAGCAGCCCCCTTAGGGGACAGCTTAATTCACCCCTCCACTTT. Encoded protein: CASSPLRGQLNSPLHF.

The CDR3 sequence is CASSPARGSYEQYF. The CDR3 nucleotides are TGTGCCAGCAGTCCCGCCAGGGGTTCCTACGAGCAGTACTTC. This chain uses TRBV27 with TRBJ2-7, with D possibly being TRBD1 (6 bases). Germline-derived CDR1 and CDR2 are MNHEY and SMNVEV (reference sequence). CDR3 length equals 14 residues. V dropped 5 bases and J dropped 1 base, with 12 bases sitting between them.

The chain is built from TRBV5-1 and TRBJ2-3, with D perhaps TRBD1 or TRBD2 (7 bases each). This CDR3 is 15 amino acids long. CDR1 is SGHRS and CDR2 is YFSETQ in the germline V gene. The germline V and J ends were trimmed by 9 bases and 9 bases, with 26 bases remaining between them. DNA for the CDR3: TGCGCCACCCAAGAGGTCGCTTCAGGGGGGGAGACGCAGTATTTT. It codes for CATQEVASGGETQYF. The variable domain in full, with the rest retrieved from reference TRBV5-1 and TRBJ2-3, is KAGVTQTPRYLIKTRGQQVTLSCSPISGHRSVSWYQQTPGQGLQFLFEYFSETQRNKGNFPGRFSGRQFSNSRSEMNVSTLELGDSALYLCATQEVASGGETQYFGPGTRLTVL.

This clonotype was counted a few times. CDR3 sequence (DNA): TGTGCCAGCAGTTCCGTACGACAGAGCCGTTCACCCCTCCACTTT. Its protein product is CASSSVRQSRSPLHF. The chain combines TRBV6-5 with TRBJ1-6; D might be TRBD1 (5 bases). With 4 bases removed from V and 9 bases from J, the gap between germline ends came to 16 bases. The V gene's germline CDR1 is MNHEY and CDR2 SVGAGI. This CDR3 contains 15 residues.

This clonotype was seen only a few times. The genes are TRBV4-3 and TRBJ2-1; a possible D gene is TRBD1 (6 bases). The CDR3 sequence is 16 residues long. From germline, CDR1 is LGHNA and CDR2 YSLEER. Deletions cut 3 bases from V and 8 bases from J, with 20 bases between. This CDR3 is CASSHRPKGEVDEQFF. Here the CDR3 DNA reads TGCGCCAGCAGCCATCGCCCAAAGGGGGAAGTTGATGAGCAGTTCTTC.

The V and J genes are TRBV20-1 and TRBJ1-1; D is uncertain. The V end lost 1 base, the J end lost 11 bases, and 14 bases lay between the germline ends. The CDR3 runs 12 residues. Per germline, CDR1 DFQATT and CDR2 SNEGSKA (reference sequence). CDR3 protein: CSARGLSGGAFF. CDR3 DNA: TGCAGTGCTAGAGGACTCTCAGGCGGCGCTTTCTTT.

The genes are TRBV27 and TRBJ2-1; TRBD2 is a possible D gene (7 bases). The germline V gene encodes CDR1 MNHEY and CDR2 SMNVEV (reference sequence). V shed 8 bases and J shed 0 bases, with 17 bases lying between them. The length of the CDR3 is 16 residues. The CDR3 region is CASVYSGGRSYNEQFF. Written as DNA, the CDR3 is TGTGCCAGCGTGTACTCCGGGGGGCGCTCCTACAATGAGCAGTTCTTC.

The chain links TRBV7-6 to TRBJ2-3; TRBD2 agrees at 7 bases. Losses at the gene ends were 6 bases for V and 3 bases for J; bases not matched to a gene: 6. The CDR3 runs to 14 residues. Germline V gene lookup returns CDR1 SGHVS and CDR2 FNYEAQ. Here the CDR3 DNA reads TGTGCCAGCAGTCCACGGGGGGAGACAGATACGCAGTATTTT. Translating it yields CASSPRGETDTQYF.